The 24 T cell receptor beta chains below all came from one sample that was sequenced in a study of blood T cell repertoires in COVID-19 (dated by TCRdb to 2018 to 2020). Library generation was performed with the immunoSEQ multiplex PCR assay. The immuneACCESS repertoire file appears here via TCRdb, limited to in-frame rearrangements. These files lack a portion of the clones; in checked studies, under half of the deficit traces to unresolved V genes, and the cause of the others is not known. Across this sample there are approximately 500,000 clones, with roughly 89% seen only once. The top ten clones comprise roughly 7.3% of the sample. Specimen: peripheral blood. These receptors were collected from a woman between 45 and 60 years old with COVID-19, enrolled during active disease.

CDR3 in amino acids: CASRDRGLYEQYF. The CDR3 nucleotides are TGTGCCAGCAGGGACAGGGGGCTATACGAGCAGTACTTC. The V gene is TRBV6-5, the J gene TRBJ2-7; 11 nucleotides agree with TRBD1. With 6 bases clipped from V and 4 bases from J, the junction kept 2 bases outside the gene matches. The V gene's germline CDR1 is MNHEY and CDR2 SVGAGI. This CDR3 region has 13 residues.

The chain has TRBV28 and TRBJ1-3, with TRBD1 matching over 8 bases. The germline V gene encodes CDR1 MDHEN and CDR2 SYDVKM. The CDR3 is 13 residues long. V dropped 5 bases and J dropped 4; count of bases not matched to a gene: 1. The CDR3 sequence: CASSGDRGNTIYF. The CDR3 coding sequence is TGTGCCAGCAGTGGGGACAGGGGAAACACCATATATTTT.

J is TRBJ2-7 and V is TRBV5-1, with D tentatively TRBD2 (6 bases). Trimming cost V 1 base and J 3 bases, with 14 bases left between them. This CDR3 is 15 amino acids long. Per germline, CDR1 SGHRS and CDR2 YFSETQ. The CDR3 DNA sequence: TGCGCCAGCAGCTTGTCGGGCAGGGACTTCTACGAGCAGTACTTC. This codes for CASSLSGRDFYEQYF. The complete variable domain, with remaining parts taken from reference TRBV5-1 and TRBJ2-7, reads KAGVTQTPRYLIKTRGQQVTLSCSPISGHRSVSWYQQTPGQGLQFLFEYFSETQRNKGNFPGRFSGRQFSNSRSEMNVSTLELGDSALYLCASSLSGRDFYEQYFGPGTRLTVT.

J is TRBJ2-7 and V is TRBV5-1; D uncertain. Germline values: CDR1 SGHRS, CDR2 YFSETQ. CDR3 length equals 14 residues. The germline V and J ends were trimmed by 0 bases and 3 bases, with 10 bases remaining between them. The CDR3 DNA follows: TGCGCCAGCAGCTTGGGACGGGTTGACTACGAGCAGTACTTC. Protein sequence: CASSLGRVDYEQYF. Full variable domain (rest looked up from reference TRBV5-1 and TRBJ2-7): KAGVTQTPRYLIKTRGQQVTLSCSPISGHRSVSWYQQTPGQGLQFLFEYFSETQRNKGNFPGRFSGRQFSNSRSEMNVSTLELGDSALYLCASSLGRVDYEQYFGPGTRLTVT.

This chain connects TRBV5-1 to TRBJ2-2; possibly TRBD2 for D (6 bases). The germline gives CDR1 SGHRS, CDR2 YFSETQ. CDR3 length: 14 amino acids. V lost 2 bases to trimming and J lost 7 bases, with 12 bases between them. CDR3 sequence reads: CASSLPGEDGELFF. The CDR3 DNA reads TGCGCCAGCAGCTTACCGGGGGAGGACGGGGAGCTGTTTTTT.

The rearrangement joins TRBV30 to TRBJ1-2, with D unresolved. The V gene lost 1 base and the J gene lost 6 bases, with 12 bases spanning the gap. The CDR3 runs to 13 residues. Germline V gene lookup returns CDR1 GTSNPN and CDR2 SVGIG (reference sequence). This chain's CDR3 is CAWSAGLRDGYTF. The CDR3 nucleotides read TGTGCCTGGAGTGCGGGTCTCCGGGATGGCTACACCTTC.

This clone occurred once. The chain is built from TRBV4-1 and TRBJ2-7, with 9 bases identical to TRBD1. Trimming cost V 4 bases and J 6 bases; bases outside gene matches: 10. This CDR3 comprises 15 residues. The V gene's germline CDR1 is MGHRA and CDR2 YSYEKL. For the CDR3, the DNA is TGCGCCAGCAGCCTGTCGACAGGGGGTTCTGGCGAGCAGTACTTC. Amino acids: CASSLSTGGSGEQYF.

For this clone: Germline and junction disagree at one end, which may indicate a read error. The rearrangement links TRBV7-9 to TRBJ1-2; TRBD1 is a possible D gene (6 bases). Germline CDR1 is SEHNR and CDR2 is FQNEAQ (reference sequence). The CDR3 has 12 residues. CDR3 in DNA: TGTGCCAGCAGCTTAGGACAGGCTCCCTTCATCTTC. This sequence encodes CASSLGQAPFIF.

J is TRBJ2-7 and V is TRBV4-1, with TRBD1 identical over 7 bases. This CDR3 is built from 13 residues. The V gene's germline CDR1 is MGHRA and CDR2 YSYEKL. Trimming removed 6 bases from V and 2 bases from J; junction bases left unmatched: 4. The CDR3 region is CASSYGTAYEQYF. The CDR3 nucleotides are TGCGCCAGCAGTTATGGGACAGCCTACGAGCAGTACTTC.

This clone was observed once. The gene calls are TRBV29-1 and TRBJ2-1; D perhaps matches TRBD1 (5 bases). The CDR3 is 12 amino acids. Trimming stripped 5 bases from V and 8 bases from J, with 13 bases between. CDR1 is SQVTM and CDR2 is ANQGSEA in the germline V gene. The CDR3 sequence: CSVTVVTDEQFF. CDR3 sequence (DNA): TGCAGCGTTACCGTAGTGACAGATGAGCAGTTCTTC.

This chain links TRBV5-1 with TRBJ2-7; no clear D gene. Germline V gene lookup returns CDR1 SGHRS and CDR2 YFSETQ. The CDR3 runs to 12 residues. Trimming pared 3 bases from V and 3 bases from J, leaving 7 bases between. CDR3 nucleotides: TGCGCCAGCAGCTCTAAGCGCTACGAGCAGTACTTC. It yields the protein CASSSKRYEQYF.

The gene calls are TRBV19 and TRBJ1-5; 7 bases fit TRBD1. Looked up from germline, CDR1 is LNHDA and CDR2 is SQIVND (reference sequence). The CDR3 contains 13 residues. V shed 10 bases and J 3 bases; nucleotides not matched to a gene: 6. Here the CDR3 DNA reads TGTGCCACCGAGGGGGCTCCCAATCAGCCCCAGCATTTT. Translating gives CATEGAPNQPQHF.

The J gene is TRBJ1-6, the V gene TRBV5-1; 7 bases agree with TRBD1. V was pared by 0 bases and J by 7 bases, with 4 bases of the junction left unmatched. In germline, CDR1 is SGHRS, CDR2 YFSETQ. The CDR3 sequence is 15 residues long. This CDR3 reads CASSLAPGGNSPLHF. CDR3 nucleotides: TGCGCCAGCAGCTTGGCTCCAGGGGGAAATTCACCCCTCCACTTT.

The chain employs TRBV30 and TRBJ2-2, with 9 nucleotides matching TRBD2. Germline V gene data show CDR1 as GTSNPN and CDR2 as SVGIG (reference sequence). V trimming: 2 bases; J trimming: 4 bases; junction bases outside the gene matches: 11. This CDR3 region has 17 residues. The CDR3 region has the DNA TGTGCCTGGAGTTACGGAACGGGACTAGCAGCCACCGGGGAGCTGTTTTTT. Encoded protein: CAWSYGTGLAATGELFF.

CDR3 amino acids: CASSLGSGVSGYTF. The CDR3, as DNA: TGCGCCAGCAGCTTGGGGTCGGGAGTTAGTGGCTACACCTTC. The chain is built from TRBV5-1 and TRBJ1-2; D is uncertain. This CDR3 has 14 amino acids. V lost 0 bases and J 7 bases, leaving 13 bases between the germline ends. CDR1 and CDR2 (germline): SGHRS, YFSETQ.

The CDR3 DNA follows: TGTGCCAGCTCCCCAGACAGGGGCAAAAATGGCTACACCTTC. Translated, it gives CASSPDRGKNGYTF. J is TRBJ1-2 and V is TRBV18; 8 bases match TRBD1. Per the germline V gene, CDR1 is KGHSH and CDR2 is LQKENI. V gave up 6 bases and J gave up 6 bases; unmatched junction bases: 9. This CDR3 is built from 14 residues.

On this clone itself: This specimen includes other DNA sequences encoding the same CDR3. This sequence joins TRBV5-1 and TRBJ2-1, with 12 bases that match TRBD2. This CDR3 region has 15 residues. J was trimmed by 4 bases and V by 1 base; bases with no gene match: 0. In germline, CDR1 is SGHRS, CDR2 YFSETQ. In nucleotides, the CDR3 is TGCGCCAGCAGCTTGACTAGCGGGGGGTACAATGAGCAGTTCTTC. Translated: CASSLTSGGYNEQFF. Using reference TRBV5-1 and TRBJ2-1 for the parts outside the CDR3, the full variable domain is KAGVTQTPRYLIKTRGQQVTLSCSPISGHRSVSWYQQTPGQGLQFLFEYFSETQRNKGNFPGRFSGRQFSNSRSEMNVSTLELGDSALYLCASSLTSGGYNEQFFGPGTRLTVL.

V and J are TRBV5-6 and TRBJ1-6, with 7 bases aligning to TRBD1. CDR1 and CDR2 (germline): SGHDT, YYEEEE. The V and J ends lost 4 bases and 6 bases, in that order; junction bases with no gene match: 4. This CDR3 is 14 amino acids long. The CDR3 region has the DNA TGTGCCAGCAGCGTCCGGGACAGTAATTCACCCCTCCACTTT. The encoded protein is CASSVRDSNSPLHF.

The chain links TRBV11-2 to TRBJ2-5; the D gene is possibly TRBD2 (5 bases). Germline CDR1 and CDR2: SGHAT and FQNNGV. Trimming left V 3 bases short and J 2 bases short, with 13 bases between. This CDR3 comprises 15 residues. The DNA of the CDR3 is TGTGCCAGCAGCTTCCAACCGGGATCACAAGAGACCCAGTACTTC. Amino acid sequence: CASSFQPGSQETQYF.

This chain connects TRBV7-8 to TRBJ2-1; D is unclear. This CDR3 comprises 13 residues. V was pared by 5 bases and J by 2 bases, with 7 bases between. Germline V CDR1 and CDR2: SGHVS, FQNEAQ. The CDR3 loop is CASSIWPYNEQFF. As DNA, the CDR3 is TGTGCCAGCAGCATCTGGCCCTACAATGAGCAGTTCTTC.

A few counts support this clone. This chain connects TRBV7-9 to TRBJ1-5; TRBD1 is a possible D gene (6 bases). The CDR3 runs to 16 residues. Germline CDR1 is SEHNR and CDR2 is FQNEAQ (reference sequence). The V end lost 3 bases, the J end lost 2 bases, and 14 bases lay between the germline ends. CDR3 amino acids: CASSFAGAGGNQPQHF. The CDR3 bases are TGTGCCAGCAGCTTTGCAGGGGCAGGAGGCAATCAGCCCCAGCATTTT.

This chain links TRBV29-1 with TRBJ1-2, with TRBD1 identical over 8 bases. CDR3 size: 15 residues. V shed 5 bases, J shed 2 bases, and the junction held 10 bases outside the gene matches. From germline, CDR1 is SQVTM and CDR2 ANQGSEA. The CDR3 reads CSVPFRGQANYGYTF. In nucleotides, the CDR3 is TGCAGCGTTCCCTTTCGGGGACAGGCCAACTATGGCTACACCTTC.

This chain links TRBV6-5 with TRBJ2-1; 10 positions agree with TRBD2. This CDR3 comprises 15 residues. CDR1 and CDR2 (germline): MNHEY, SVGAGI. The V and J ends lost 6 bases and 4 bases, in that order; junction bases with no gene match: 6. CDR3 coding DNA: TGTGCCAGCAGGTTTACTAGCGGGGCGTACAATGAGCAGTTCTTC. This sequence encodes CASRFTSGAYNEQFF.

The CDR3 sequence is CASSEAGHLYEQYF. The DNA of the CDR3 is TGTGCCAGCAGTGAAGCGGGACACCTCTACGAGCAGTACTTC. The rearrangement links TRBV6-1 to TRBJ2-7, with a weak D call TRBD1 (6 bases). CDR3 length equals 14 residues. CDR1 and CDR2 (germline): MNHNS, SASEGT. With 0 bases removed from V and 3 bases from J, the gap between germline ends came to 9 bases.